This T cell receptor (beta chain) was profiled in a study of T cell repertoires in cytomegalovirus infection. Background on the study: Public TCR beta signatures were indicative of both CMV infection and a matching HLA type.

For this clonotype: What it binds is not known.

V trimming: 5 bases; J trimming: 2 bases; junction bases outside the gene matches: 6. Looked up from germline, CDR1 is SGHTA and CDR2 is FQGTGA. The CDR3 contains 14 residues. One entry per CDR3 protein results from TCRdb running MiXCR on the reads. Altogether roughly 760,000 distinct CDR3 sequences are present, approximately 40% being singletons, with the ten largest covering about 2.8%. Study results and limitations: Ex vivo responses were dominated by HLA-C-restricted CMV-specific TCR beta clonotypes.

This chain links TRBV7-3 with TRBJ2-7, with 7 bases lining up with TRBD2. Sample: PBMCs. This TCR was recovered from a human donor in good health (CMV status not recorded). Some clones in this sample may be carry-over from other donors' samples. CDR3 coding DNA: TGTGCCAGCAGCCCGGGAGGTTCTACCTACGAGCAGTACTTC. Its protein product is CASSPGGSTYEQYF.